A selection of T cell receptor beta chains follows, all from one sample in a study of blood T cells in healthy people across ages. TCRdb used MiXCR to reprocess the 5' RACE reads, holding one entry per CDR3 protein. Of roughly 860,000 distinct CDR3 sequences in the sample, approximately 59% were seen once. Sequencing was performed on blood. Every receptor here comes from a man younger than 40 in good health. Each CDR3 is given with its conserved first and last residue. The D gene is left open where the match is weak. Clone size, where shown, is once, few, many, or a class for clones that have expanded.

CDR3nt: TGTGCCAGCAGCCCCTTCGACCTCTATGAGCAGTTCTTC; CDR3aa: CASSPFDLYEQFF; d_gene: -; abundance: -; j_gene: TRBJ2-1; v_gene: TRBV9
CDR3nt: TGTGCCAGCAGCTTACCGGACAGGGCTCTCTACGAGCAGTACTTC; CDR3aa: CASSLPDRALYEQYF; d_gene: TRBD1; abundance: -; j_gene: TRBJ2-7; v_gene: TRBV7-9
CDR3nt: TGCGCCAGCAGCAGGGGACAGGGGCTCACAGATACGCAGTATTTT; CDR3aa: CASSRGQGLTDTQYF; d_gene: TRBD1; abundance: -; j_gene: TRBJ2-3; v_gene: TRBV4-3
CDR3nt: TGTGCCAGCAGCTTAGTAGGAGGGCAGAGCCAGCCCCAGCATTTT; CDR3aa: CASSLVGGQSQPQHF; d_gene: -; abundance: -; j_gene: TRBJ1-5; v_gene: TRBV7-9
CDR3nt: TGCGCCAGCAGCTTACTCCGCGACCGCTACACAGATACGCAGTATTTT; CDR3aa: CASSLLRDRYTDTQYF; d_gene: -; abundance: -; j_gene: TRBJ2-3; v_gene: TRBV5-1
CDR3nt: TGCGCCAGCAGCCCCGGGACTAGCGGGAGTCTGAGTAATGAGCAGTTCTTC; CDR3aa: CASSPGTSGSLSNEQFF; d_gene: TRBD2; abundance: once; j_gene: TRBJ2-1; v_gene: TRBV4-3
CDR3nt: TGTGCCAGCAGAGCCGGGTTGCAAAATCAGCCCCAGCATTTT; CDR3aa: CASRAGLQNQPQHF; d_gene: -; abundance: -; j_gene: TRBJ1-5; v_gene: TRBV6-5
CDR3nt: TGCGCCAGCAGCCTACACAGCGAGTACGAGCAGTACTTC; CDR3aa: CASSLHSEYEQYF; d_gene: -; abundance: -; j_gene: TRBJ2-7; v_gene: TRBV4-3
CDR3nt: TGTACCAGCAGCGTAGGGAGGAGCTCTGGGGCCAACGTCCTGACTTTC; CDR3aa: CTSSVGRSSGANVLTF; d_gene: -; abundance: -; j_gene: TRBJ2-6; v_gene: TRBV9
CDR3nt: TGTGCCAGCAGCTTAGGACCGAGGACTAGCGGAGTAGATACGCAGTATTTT; CDR3aa: CASSLGPRTSGVDTQYF; d_gene: TRBD2; abundance: -; j_gene: TRBJ2-3; v_gene: TRBV7-2
CDR3nt: TGTGCCAGCAGTTACGTTCCGGTAGAGACCCAGTACTTC; CDR3aa: CASSYVPVETQYF; d_gene: -; abundance: -; j_gene: TRBJ2-5; v_gene: TRBV6-6
CDR3nt: TGTGCCAGCAGTGACGACAGGGGAGGGTGGAAGCAGTACTTC; CDR3aa: CASSDDRGGWKQYF; d_gene: -; abundance: -; j_gene: TRBJ2-5; v_gene: TRBV25-1
CDR3nt: TGCAGTGCTAGACTGTTTGGAGACCCAAACTACGAGCAGTACTTC; CDR3aa: CSARLFGDPNYEQYF; d_gene: -; abundance: few; j_gene: TRBJ2-7; v_gene: TRBV20-1
CDR3nt: TGCGCCAGCAGCCAAGATGCGGGACCTCGAAAAGAGCAGTTCTTC; CDR3aa: CASSQDAGPRKEQFF; d_gene: -; abundance: -; j_gene: TRBJ2-1; v_gene: TRBV4-3
CDR3nt: TGTGCCAGCAGTCCCTCACTAGCTAGGCAAGAGACCCAGTACTTC; CDR3aa: CASSPSLARQETQYF; d_gene: -; abundance: -; j_gene: TRBJ2-5; v_gene: TRBV28
CDR3nt: TGCAGCGTTTTCTCCGGGACATTGGGGGAAAACGAGCAGTACTTC; CDR3aa: CSVFSGTLGENEQYF; d_gene: -; abundance: -; j_gene: TRBJ2-7; v_gene: TRBV29-1
CDR3nt: TGCGCCAGCAGCTTAGCGAGGGCGAAGAACGAGCAGTACTTC; CDR3aa: CASSLARAKNEQYF; d_gene: -; abundance: -; j_gene: TRBJ2-7; v_gene: TRBV5-1
CDR3nt: TGTGCCAGCAGTCTCTCTAGCGGGGGGGCCAACGAGCAGTACTTC; CDR3aa: CASSLSSGGANEQYF; d_gene: TRBD2; abundance: -; j_gene: TRBJ2-7; v_gene: TRBV6-6
CDR3nt: TGTGCCAGCAGCCCAGGACAGGGACTCGTCTCTGGGGCCAACGTCCTGACTTTC; CDR3aa: CASSPGQGLVSGANVLTF; d_gene: TRBD1; abundance: -; j_gene: TRBJ2-6; v_gene: TRBV28
CDR3nt: TGTGCCAGCAGCCAAGACCGCCAGGGCTCGGAGGGCTACACCTTC; CDR3aa: CASSQDRQGSEGYTF; d_gene: -; abundance: -; j_gene: TRBJ1-2; v_gene: TRBV4-2
CDR3nt: TGCGTCAGCAGCCAAGCCCCGGGGGGAAGCTCCTACAATGAGCAGTTCTTC; CDR3aa: CVSSQAPGGSSYNEQFF; d_gene: TRBD2; abundance: -; j_gene: TRBJ2-1; v_gene: TRBV4-3
CDR3nt: TGCAGTGCTAGAGATCGTCTAGCGGGGGAATGGGATGAGCAGTTCTTC; CDR3aa: CSARDRLAGEWDEQFF; d_gene: TRBD2; abundance: -; j_gene: TRBJ2-1; v_gene: TRBV20-1
CDR3nt: TGTGCCAGCAGCCAAAATACGCAGTATTTT; CDR3aa: CASSQNTQYF; d_gene: -; abundance: -; j_gene: TRBJ2-3; v_gene: TRBV11-2
CDR3nt: TGTGCCAGTTCGGGACTAGCCGACAGCACAGATACGCAGTATTTT; CDR3aa: CASSGLADSTDTQYF; d_gene: TRBD2; abundance: -; j_gene: TRBJ2-3; v_gene: TRBV7-2
CDR3nt: TGTGCCAGCACGGAATCCTACAATGAGCAGTTCTTC; CDR3aa: CASTESYNEQFF; d_gene: -; abundance: -; j_gene: TRBJ2-1; v_gene: TRBV28
CDR3nt: TGTGCCAGCAGTTGGGACCGAGCGGGGGGTATCGGCGAGCAGTTCTTC; CDR3aa: CASSWDRAGGIGEQFF; d_gene: TRBD2; abundance: -; j_gene: TRBJ2-1; v_gene: TRBV27
CDR3nt: TGTGCCAGCAGTTTTTACCAGGGGGGAAACGGCGAGCAGTACTTC; CDR3aa: CASSFYQGGNGEQYF; d_gene: -; abundance: once; j_gene: TRBJ2-7; v_gene: TRBV12-3/TRBV12-4
CDR3nt: TGTGCCAGCAGTCCCACTAGCGGGGGGGCCCATGAGACCCAGTACTTC; CDR3aa: CASSPTSGGAHETQYF; d_gene: TRBD2; abundance: -; j_gene: TRBJ2-5; v_gene: TRBV12-3/TRBV12-4
CDR3nt: TGCGCCAGCAGCTTGGGTACGGGGACTAGCGGATCTTACGAGCAGTACTTC; CDR3aa: CASSLGTGTSGSYEQYF; d_gene: TRBD2; abundance: -; j_gene: TRBJ2-7; v_gene: TRBV5-1
CDR3nt: TGCGCCAGCAGCCAAGATGAGGGAAAGGCCACCTGGGATACGCAGTATTTT; CDR3aa: CASSQDEGKATWDTQYF; d_gene: -; abundance: -; j_gene: TRBJ2-3; v_gene: TRBV4-3
CDR3nt: TGCGCCAGCAGGCCGGGACTGGACTCCTACGAGCAGTACTTC; CDR3aa: CASRPGLDSYEQYF; d_gene: -; abundance: -; j_gene: TRBJ2-7; v_gene: TRBV4-1